This section outlines one T cell receptor (beta chain) sequence together with its context. The data belong to a study of technical replicates of blood from a handful of donors. V dropped 4 bases and J dropped 4; count of bases not matched to a gene: 5. The V gene's germline CDR1 is MNHNS and CDR2 SASEGT. The CDR3 runs 14 residues. Libraries were prepared by immunoSEQ multiplex PCR; TCRdb keeps only in-frame clonotypes and omits some of them. The sample consists of some 91,000 clones, nearly 97% of them appearing once. The sequence was collected from a human donor in good health. The genes are TRBV6-1 and TRBJ1-1, with TRBD1 matching over 8 bases. The source material was T cells isolated from PBMCs. CDR3 nucleotides: TGTGCCAGCAGTGGGGACAGGTGGGTCACTGAAGCTTTCTTT. This codes for CASSGDRWVTEAFF.